This TCR beta chain was recorded in a study of metastatic and nonmetastatic thyroid tumors. Study as a whole: Where malignant and benign thyroid patients were concerned, repertoires were compared across blood and tumor or nodule tissue.

Study-wide results and limits: Malignant thyroid tumors reportedly had TCR beta diversity that was significantly higher than in benign nodules, in blood and tumor.

Per the study methods: The study built a papillary thyroid cancer distant-metastasis classifier from CDR3 differences across clinicopathological groups. TCRdb called clones again from the PCR reads with MiXCR. These V and J calls are TCRdb output, not the study's own analysis. This table has around 23,000 clones, about a tenth appearing once. Nobody among the patients had been given any treatment before thyroid surgery. This clone has a count of ten or more. What it recognizes is unknown. Germline V lookup: CDR1 MGHRA, CDR2 YSYEKL. The junction had 6 bases not matched to a gene; V was cut back by 3 bases and J by 5 bases. CDR3 size: 16 residues.

What was sequenced was blood. The clonotype was recovered from a female donor with papillary thyroid cancer or a benign thyroid nodule (not recorded which). Some clones in this sample may be carry-over from other donors' samples. V is TRBV4-1 and J is TRBJ2-1; 11 positions agree with TRBD2. The chain's CDR3 is CASSHLSGRADNEQFF. The CDR3 nucleotides read TGCGCCAGCAGCCACCTTAGCGGGAGGGCCGACAATGAGCAGTTCTTC.